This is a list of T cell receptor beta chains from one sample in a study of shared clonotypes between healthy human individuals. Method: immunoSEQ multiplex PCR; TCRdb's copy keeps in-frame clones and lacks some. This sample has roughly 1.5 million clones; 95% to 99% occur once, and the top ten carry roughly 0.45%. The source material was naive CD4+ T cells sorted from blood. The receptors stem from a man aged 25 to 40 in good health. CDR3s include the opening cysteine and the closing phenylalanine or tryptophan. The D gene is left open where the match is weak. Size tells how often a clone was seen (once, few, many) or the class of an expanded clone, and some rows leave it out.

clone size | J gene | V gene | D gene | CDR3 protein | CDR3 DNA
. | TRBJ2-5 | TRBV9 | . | CASSPGPAPGETQYF | TGTGCCAGCAGCCCGGGGCCTGCCCCGGGAGAGACCCAGTACTTC
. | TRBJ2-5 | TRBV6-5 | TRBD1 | CASSLGQGRLETQYF | TGTGCCAGCAGTTTGGGACAGGGCCGCTTAGAGACCCAGTACTTC
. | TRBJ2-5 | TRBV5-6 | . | CAGGRGGKETQYF | TGTGCCGGGGGCAGGGGTGGAAAAGAGACCCAGTACTTC
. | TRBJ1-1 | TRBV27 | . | CASSLNGDTEAFF | TGTGCCAGCAGTTTAAACGGGGATACTGAAGCTTTCTTT
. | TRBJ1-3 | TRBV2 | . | CASSGGGSGNTIYF | TGTGCCAGCAGTGGTGGGGGCTCTGGAAACACCATATATTTT
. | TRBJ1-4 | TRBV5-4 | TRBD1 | CASSSDRNEKLFF | TGTGCCAGCAGCTCGGACAGGAATGAAAAACTGTTTTTT
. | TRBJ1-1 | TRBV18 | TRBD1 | CASSYYSLQGARTEAFF | TGTGCCAGCTCATACTACAGCCTACAGGGGGCGCGTACTGAAGCTTTCTTT
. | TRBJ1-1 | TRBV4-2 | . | CASSQIVYTEAFF | TGTGCCAGCAGCCAGATAGTGTACACTGAAGCTTTCTTT
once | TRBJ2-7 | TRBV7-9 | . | CASSLRGWGDRDYEQYF | TGTGCCAGCAGCTTACGGGGTTGGGGGGACAGAGACTACGAGCAGTACTTC
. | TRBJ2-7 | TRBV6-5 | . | CASSYSMLDQKQYF | TGTGCCAGCAGTTACTCGATGTTGGATCAGAAGCAGTACTTC
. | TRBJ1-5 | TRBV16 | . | CASSQSIQDPYSNQPQHF | TGTGCCAGCAGCCAATCAATTCAGGACCCTTATAGCAATCAGCCCCAGCATTTT
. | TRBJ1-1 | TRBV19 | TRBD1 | CASSIAGGMNTEAFF | TGTGCCAGTAGTATCGCAGGGGGCATGAACACTGAAGCTTTCTTT
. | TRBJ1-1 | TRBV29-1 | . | CSVGEGRYAEAFF | TGCAGCGTTGGTGAAGGGAGATACGCTGAAGCTTTCTTT
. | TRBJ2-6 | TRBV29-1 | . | CSVSCCSGANVLTF | TGCAGCGTGTCATGCTGCTCTGGGGCCAACGTCCTGACTTTC
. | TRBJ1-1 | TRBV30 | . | CAWSGPQGFSNTEAFF | TGTGCCTGGAGTGGCCCCCAGGGTTTCTCCAACACTGAAGCTTTCTTT
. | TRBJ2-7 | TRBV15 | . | CATSMVPFSSYEQYF | TGTGCCACCAGTATGGTACCGTTTAGCTCCTACGAGCAGTACTTC
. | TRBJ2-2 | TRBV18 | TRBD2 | CASSPRPSGATGELFF | TGTGCCAGCTCACCGCGACCTAGCGGGGCCACCGGGGAGCTGTTTTTT
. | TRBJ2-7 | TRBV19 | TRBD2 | CASSIPFSGTSGRTEEQYF | TGTGCCAGTAGTATCCCTTTTTCCGGGACTAGCGGGAGAACGGAAGAGCAGTACTTC
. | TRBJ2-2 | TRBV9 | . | CASSRSTSTGELFF | TGTGCCAGCAGCCGGAGTACTAGCACCGGGGAGCTGTTTTTT
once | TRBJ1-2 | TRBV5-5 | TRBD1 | CASSQPGTGDYGYTF | TGTGCCAGCAGCCAACCCGGGACAGGGGATTATGGCTACACCTTC
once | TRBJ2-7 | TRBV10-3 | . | CAIRGREAYEQYF | TGTGCCATCAGAGGCCGGGAAGCCTACGAGCAGTACTTC
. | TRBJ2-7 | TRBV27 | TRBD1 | CASSLARTGLQIEQYF | TGTGCCAGCAGTTTAGCCCGGACAGGGTTGCAAATCGAGCAGTACTTC
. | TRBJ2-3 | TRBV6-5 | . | CASRPLAGTDTQYF | TGTGCCAGCAGACCCCTGGCAGGCACAGATACGCAGTATTTT
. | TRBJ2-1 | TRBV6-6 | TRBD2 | CASEGASGSDGQFF | TGTGCCAGCGAAGGGGCTAGCGGGAGTGATGGGCAGTTCTTC
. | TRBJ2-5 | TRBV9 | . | CASSVRDFQETQYF | TGTGCCAGCAGCGTTCGGGACTTCCAAGAGACCCAGTACTTC
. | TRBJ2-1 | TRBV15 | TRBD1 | CATSGDRGLYNEQFF | TGTGCCACCAGCGGGGACAGGGGGCTCTACAATGAGCAGTTCTTC
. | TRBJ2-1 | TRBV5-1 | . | CASSLRSMQGNNEQFF | TGCGCCAGCAGCTTGAGATCGATGCAGGGCAACAATGAGCAGTTCTTC
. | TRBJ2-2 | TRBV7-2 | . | CASSVDGTGELFF | TGTGCCAGCAGCGTAGACGGCACCGGGGAGCTGTTTTTT
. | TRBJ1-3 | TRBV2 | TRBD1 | CASSTDRDSGNTIYF | TGTGCCAGCAGTACGGACAGGGACTCTGGAAACACCATATATTTT
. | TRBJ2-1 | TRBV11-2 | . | CASSLGGLNNEQFF | TGTGCCAGCAGCTTAGGTGGACTAAACAATGAGCAGTTCTTC
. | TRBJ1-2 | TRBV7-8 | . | CASTILGAGRTDYGYTF | TGTGCCAGCACCATTTTGGGGGCCGGACGCACCGACTATGGCTACACCTTC
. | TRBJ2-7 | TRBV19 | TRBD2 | CASSMVTGGRYEQYF | TGTGCCAGTAGTATGGTCACGGGAGGGAGGTACGAGCAGTACTTC
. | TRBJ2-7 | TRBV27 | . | CASSEDSANEQYF | TGTGCCAGCAGTGAGGATTCGGCGAACGAGCAGTACTTC
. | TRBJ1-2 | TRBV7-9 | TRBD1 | CASSQIDRGRYGYTF | TGTGCCAGCAGCCAAATCGACAGGGGACGCTATGGCTACACCTTC
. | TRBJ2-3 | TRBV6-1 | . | CASSIGLTSTDTQYF | TGTGCCAGCAGTATCGGACTCACTAGCACAGATACGCAGTATTTT